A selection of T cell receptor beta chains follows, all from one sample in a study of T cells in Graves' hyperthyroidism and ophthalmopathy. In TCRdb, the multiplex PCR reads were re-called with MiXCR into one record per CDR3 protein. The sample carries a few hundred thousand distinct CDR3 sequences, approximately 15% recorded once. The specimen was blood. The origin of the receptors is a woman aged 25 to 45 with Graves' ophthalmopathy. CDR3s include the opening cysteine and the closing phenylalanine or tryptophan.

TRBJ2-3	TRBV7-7	CASSRTTGTDTQYF
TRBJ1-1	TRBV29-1	CSVIDAWIQGTPNTEAFF
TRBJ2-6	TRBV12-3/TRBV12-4	CASSPLWISGANVLTF
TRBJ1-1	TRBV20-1	CSARDIQGANTEAFF
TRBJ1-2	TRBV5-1	CASSVPGQKNYGYTF
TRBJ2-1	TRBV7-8	CASSLALQGEQFF
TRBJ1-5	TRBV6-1	CASSEVMGQGALSQPQHF
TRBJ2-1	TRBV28	CASSLGHRNEQFF
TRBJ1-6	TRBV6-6	CASSYAQGAWNSPLHF
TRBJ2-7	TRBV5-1	CASSLARGRASEQYF
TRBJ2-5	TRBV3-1	CASSHSASGFGETQYF
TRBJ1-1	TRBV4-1	CASSPGLGGGALNTEAFF
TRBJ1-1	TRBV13	CASSLDASPLDTEAFF
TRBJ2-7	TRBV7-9	CASGNRGNYEQYF
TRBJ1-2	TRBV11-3	CASSLGTQFGYTF
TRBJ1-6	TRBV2	CASILRTANSPLHF
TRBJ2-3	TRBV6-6	CASSYTGLAGVSADTQYF
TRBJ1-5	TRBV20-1	CSASSAPSQPQHF
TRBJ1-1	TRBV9	CASSPRTGTAFF
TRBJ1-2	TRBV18	CASSLSLGGTNYGYTF
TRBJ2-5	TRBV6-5	CASSYSGTRKETQYF
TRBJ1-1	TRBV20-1	CSARDPRKLRGNTEAFF
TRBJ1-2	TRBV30	CAWKGAYGYTF
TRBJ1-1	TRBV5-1	CASRLASDRETFF
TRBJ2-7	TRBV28	CASSFQVGAAPYEQYF
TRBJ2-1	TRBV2	CASRGGYNEQFF
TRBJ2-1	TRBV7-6	CASSLVGYGFNEQFF
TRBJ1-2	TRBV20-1	CSAPPGQGYYGYTF